These T cell receptor beta chains were read from a single sample in a study of Ad26.COV2.S vaccination and SARS-CoV-2 variants. TCRdb's table, derived via immunoSEQ multiplex PCR, lists solely in-frame clones and lacks some. The data contain fewer than 900,000 clones, roughly 90% of them seen just once; the ten biggest clones take up approximately 1.5%. The material was peripheral blood, obtained in a trial of Ad26.COV2.S vaccine versus placebo. The receptor source for this set is a person between 18 and 65 years old who received the Ad26.COV2.S COVID-19 vaccine or a placebo. CDR3s include the opening cysteine and the closing phenylalanine or tryptophan. D genes are given only for firm matches. Only part of the rows carry a size: once, few, many, or a class if the clone is expanded.

TGTGCCAGCAGCGTAGCAGAGACCCAGTACTTC	CASSVAETQYF	TRBV9	TRBJ2-5	NA	NA
TGTGCCAGCAGCTTAGGGCTAGGGGCCCCTTATTCACCCCTCCACTTT	CASSLGLGAPYSPLHF	TRBV7-2	TRBJ1-6	NA	NA
TGCGCCAGCAGCTTGGAGCTAGCGGGAGTCTACAATGAGCAGTTCTTC	CASSLELAGVYNEQFF	TRBV5-1	TRBJ2-1	NA	TRBD2
TGTGCCAGCAGCTGGGCCAGGGGTTACGGAGCTTTCTTT	CASSWARGYGAFF	TRBV12-3/TRBV12-4	TRBJ1-1	NA	NA
TGTGCCATCAGTGAGACGGACAGGGCGGGGGAAAAACTGTTTTTT	CAISETDRAGEKLFF	TRBV10-3	TRBJ1-4	NA	TRBD1
TGTGCCAGCAGTCAGTTGGGACTAGCGGGGCGTCAAGAGACCCAGTACTTC	CASSQLGLAGRQETQYF	TRBV6-6	TRBJ2-5	NA	TRBD2
TGTGCCAGCAGCTTAGTGGGAAGGACAGGGGATGAGTCACCCCTCCACTTT	CASSLVGRTGDESPLHF	TRBV7-9	TRBJ1-6	NA	TRBD1
TGTGCCAGCAGCCCCGTATTTCAGGGCGGAAATGGCTACACCTTC	CASSPVFQGGNGYTF	TRBV6-2/TRBV6-3	TRBJ1-2	NA	NA
TGTGCCAGCAGCCACTGGACCTCCGGTGGTGGAAACACCATATATTTT	CASSHWTSGGGNTIYF	TRBV14	TRBJ1-3	NA	NA
TGTGCCAGCAGCTTACATAATTCACCCCTCCACTTT	CASSLHNSPLHF	TRBV12-3/TRBV12-4	TRBJ1-6	NA	NA
TGTGCCAGCAGCTTAGGGTCAGGGGGGTTAAGTTGGATGACTGAAGCTTTCTTT	CASSLGSGGLSWMTEAFF	TRBV7-9	TRBJ1-1	NA	TRBD1
TGTGCCAGCAGCCCTGGGCTAGCGGTCTCCTACGAGCAGTACTTC	CASSPGLAVSYEQYF	TRBV7-9	TRBJ2-7	NA	TRBD2
TGCGCCAGCAGCTTGGGTGTAGGGGGCAATGAGCAGTTCTTC	CASSLGVGGNEQFF	TRBV5-1	TRBJ2-1	once	NA
TGTGCCAGCAGGCCTCCACTAGCGGAGTTCTACGAGCAGTACTTC	CASRPPLAEFYEQYF	TRBV2	TRBJ2-7	NA	TRBD2
TGTGCCAGTAGTACTGACGGGGTACCCCAGCATTTT	CASSTDGVPQHF	TRBV19	TRBJ1-5	NA	NA
TGTGCCAGCAGCAACCCTAGCGCTCCTCCGTACGAGCAGTACTTC	CASSNPSAPPYEQYF	TRBV5-4	TRBJ2-7	NA	NA
TGTGCCAGCAGTGAGCAGGGGGGTGGAAACACCATATATTTT	CASSEQGGGNTIYF	TRBV2	TRBJ1-3	NA	TRBD1
TGTGCCAGCTCACCACCGCCTAGCGCAGAGACCCAGTACTTC	CASSPPPSAETQYF	TRBV18	TRBJ2-5	NA	NA
TGTGCCAGTAGTCCCCATATGGGCACTGAAGCTTTCTTT	CASSPHMGTEAFF	TRBV19	TRBJ1-1	NA	NA
TGTGCCAGCAGTGAAGTGGGGACTAGCGCCAATCCCTCCTACGAGCAGTACTTC	CASSEVGTSANPSYEQYF	TRBV6-1	TRBJ2-7	NA	TRBD2
TGTGCCAGCGTTTGGTCTTCCTCCGGCACCGGGGAGCTGTTTTTT	CASVWSSSGTGELFF	TRBV6-5	TRBJ2-2	NA	NA
TGTGCCAGCTCACCTTTTAGGGACGAAAAACTGTTTTTT	CASSPFRDEKLFF	TRBV18	TRBJ1-4	NA	NA
TGTGCCAGCAGCTTGGTTGACAGACATTTTACCAATTCACCCCTCCACTTT	CASSLVDRHFTNSPLHF	TRBV5-6	TRBJ1-6	NA	NA
TGTGCCACCGCGGAGACAGGGGGGACCGGGGAGCTGTTTTTT	CATAETGGTGELFF	TRBV24-1	TRBJ2-2	NA	TRBD1
TGTGCCAGCAGCTTACAGCAGGGGGCGAGCGACGAGCAGTACTTC	CASSLQQGASDEQYF	TRBV7-2	TRBJ2-7	NA	TRBD1
TGTGCCAGCACCCTGGACACCCTAACCGAAGCTTTCTTT	CASTLDTLTEAFF	TRBV12-3/TRBV12-4	TRBJ1-1	NA	NA
TGTGCCAGCAGCGTTCAACCGGGGCCCAGAAACACCATATATTTT	CASSVQPGPRNTIYF	TRBV7-2	TRBJ1-3	NA	NA
TGTGCCAGTAGAAGGACAGTTAACACTGAAGCTTTCTTT	CASRRTVNTEAFF	TRBV19	TRBJ1-1	NA	NA
TGTGCCAGTAGGACCGAGGGAGGAAGCTCCTACAATGAGCAGTTCTTC	CASRTEGGSSYNEQFF	TRBV19	TRBJ2-1	NA	NA
TGTGCCAGCCGGAGCAGGAGCTCCTACGAGCAGTACTTC	CASRSRSSYEQYF	TRBV2	TRBJ2-7	few	NA
TGTGCCAGCAGTTACTCGAGGGAGGATATGGATACGCAGTATTTT	CASSYSREDMDTQYF	TRBV6-2/TRBV6-3	TRBJ2-3	NA	NA
TGCGCCAGCAGCTTGGCCGGGGGGTCGCGGGAGACCCAGTACTTC	CASSLAGGSRETQYF	TRBV5-1	TRBJ2-5	NA	TRBD2
TGTGCCAGCAGCCTCGGACAGAAGTTCTCCTACGAGCAGTACTTC	CASSLGQKFSYEQYF	TRBV7-6	TRBJ2-7	NA	NA
TGTGCCAGCAGCTTAGATCGAGGGGCGGGGGAAAAACTGTTTTTT	CASSLDRGAGEKLFF	TRBV11-2	TRBJ1-4	once	NA
TGTGCCAGCAGCTCCGCCGGGTCTATGGGCAATGAGCAGTTCTTC	CASSSAGSMGNEQFF	TRBV11-3	TRBJ2-1	once	NA
TGTGCCAGCAGCCAATCGGATACGCAGTATTTT	CASSQSDTQYF	TRBV3-1/TRBV3-2	TRBJ2-3	NA	NA
TGTGCCAGCAGCCTTGCGACAGGGCGAGAGACCCAGTACTTC	CASSLATGRETQYF	TRBV7-9	TRBJ2-5	NA	TRBD1
TGTGCCAGCAGCCAAGAATGGTACGAGCAGTACTTC	CASSQEWYEQYF	TRBV3-1/TRBV3-2	TRBJ2-7	NA	NA
TGCGCCAGCACCCGAATGGACAGGGGGCCCGAGACCCAGTACTTC	CASTRMDRGPETQYF	TRBV5-1	TRBJ2-5	NA	TRBD1
TGTGCCAGCAGTGAATATCCGACAGGGAATAACTATGGCTACACCTTC	CASSEYPTGNNYGYTF	TRBV25-1	TRBJ1-2	NA	TRBD1
TGTGCCAGCAGCCAACTATTGACGGGACTAGCCTTGCAAGAGACCCAGTACTTC	CASSQLLTGLALQETQYF	TRBV7-9	TRBJ2-5	NA	TRBD2